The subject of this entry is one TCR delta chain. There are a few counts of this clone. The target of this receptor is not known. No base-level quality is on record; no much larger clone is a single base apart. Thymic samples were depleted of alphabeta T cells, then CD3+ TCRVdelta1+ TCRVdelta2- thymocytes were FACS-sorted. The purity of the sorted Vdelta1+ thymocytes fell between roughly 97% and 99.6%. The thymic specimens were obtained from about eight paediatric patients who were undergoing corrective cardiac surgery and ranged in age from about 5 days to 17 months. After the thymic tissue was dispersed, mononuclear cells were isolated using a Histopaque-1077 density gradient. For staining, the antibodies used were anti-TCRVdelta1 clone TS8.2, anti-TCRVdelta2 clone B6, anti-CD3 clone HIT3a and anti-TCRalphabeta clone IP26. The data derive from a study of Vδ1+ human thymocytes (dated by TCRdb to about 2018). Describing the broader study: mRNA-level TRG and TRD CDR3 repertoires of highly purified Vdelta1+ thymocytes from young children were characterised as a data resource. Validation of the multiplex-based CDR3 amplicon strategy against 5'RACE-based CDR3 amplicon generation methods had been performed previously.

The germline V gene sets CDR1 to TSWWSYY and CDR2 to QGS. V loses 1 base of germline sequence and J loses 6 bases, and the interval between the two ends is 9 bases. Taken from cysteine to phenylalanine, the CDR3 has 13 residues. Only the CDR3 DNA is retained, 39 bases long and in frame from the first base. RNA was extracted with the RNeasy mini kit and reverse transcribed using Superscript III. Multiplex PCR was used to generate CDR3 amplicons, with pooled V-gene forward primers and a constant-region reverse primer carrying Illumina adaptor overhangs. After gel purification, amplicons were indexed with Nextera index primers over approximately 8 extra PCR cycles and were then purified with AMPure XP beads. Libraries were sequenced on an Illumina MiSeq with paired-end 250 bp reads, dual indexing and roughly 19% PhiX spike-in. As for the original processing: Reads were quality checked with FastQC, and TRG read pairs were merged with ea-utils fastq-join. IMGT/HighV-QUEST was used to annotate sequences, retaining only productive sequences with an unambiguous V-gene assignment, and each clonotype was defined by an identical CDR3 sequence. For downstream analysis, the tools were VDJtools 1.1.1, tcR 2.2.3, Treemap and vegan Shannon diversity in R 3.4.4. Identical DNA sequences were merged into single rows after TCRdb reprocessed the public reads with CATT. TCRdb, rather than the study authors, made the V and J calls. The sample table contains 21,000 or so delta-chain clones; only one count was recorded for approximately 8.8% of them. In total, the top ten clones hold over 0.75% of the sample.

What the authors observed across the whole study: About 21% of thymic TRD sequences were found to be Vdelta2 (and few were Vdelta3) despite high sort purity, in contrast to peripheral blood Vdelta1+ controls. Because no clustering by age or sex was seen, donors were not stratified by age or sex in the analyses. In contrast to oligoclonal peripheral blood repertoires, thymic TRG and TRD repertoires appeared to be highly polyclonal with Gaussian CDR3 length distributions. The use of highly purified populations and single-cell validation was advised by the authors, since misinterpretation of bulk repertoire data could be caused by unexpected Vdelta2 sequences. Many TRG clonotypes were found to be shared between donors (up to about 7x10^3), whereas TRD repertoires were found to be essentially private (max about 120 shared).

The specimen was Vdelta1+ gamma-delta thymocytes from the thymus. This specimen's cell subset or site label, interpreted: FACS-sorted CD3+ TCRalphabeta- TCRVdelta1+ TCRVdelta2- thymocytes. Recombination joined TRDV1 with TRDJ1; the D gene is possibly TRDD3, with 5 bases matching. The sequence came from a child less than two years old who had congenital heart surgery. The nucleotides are TGTGCTCTTGGGGAACAGACTGGTTATAAACTCATCTTT. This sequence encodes CALGEQTGYKLIF.